This T cell receptor beta chain came from a study of human T cells and chemical hapten exposure. TCRdb re-called the RACE reads with MiXCR, one entry per CDR3 protein. The table lists 150,000 to 200,000 distinct CDR3 sequences, more than 20% of them singletons, with about 7% in the top ten. Described time point: patch test 1, 2 weeks after DPC sensitization. The treatment was: therapeutic diphenylcyclopropenone sensitization with weekly scalp DPC. The germline CDR1 and CDR2 sequences are SQVTM and ANQGSEA. Trimming stripped 4 bases from V and 4 bases from J, with 13 bases between. This CDR3 is 13 amino acids long.

J is TRBJ2-5 and V is TRBV29-1, with a possible D match to TRBD2 (6 bases). The sequence came from a woman in her fifties or sixties with alopecia areata. Some clones in this sample may be carry-over from other donors' samples. Sequenced here: whole blood, sampled in connection with sensitization to the hapten diphenylcyclopropenone (DPC). This CDR3 is CSVVGSGLETQYF. CDR3 DNA: TGCAGCGTTGTCGGGAGTGGCTTAGAGACCCAGTACTTC.